Described below is a single TCR beta chain sequence and its context. Its antigen is unidentified. Primers included in the PCR were 60 Vbeta and 13 Jbeta primers. Profiling relied on immunoSEQ multiplex PCR, and the TCRdb table lists in-frame clones only, not all of them. Here the sample spans 100,000 to 120,000 clones, approximately 79% being singletons. This record comes from a study of cytomegalovirus exposure and HLA in healthy donors. General study findings and limits: Investigators reported about 160 TCR beta chains as tied to cytomegalovirus. Most subjects had HLA-A and HLA-B alleles reportedly predicted accurately by TCR beta sequences. Sequencing had likely introduced a cluster of highly shared sequence variants as an artifact.

This CDR3 is built from 12 residues. V was shortened by 5 bases and J by 5 bases, with 9 bases between the two germline ends. Germline V lookup: CDR1 MNHNS, CDR2 SASEGT. Sample: PBMCs. This receptor was obtained from a man in his thirties or forties in good health and CMV-seropositive. The chain is built from TRBV6-1 and TRBJ2-5; D may be TRBD2 (5 bases). DNA of the CDR3: TGTGCCAGCAGTTGGACTGGGGAGACCCAGTACTTC. Translated: CASSWTGETQYF.